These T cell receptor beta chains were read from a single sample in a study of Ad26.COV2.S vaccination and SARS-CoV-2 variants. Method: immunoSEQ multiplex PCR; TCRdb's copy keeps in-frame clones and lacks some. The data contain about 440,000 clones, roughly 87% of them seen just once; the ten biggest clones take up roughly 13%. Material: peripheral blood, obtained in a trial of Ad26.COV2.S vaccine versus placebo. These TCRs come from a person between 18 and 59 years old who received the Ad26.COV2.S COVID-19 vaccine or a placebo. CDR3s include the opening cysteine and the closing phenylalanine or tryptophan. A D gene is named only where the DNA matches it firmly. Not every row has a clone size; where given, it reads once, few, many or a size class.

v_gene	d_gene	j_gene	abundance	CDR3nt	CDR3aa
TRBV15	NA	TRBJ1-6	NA	TGTGCCACCAGCAGAGATTACAGTCAGGGATATAATTCACCCCTCCACTTT	CATSRDYSQGYNSPLHF
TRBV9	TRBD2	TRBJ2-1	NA	TGTGCCAGCAGCCCGGGAGGGCTCATCATTGAGCAGTTCTTC	CASSPGGLIIEQFF
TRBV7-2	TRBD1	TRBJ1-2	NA	TGTGCCAGCAGCTTGCGACAGGGGAGCGGCTACACCTTC	CASSLRQGSGYTF
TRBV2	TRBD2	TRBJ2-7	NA	TGTGCCAGCCGGGGAGGGGTCCGACCGAGCTCCTACGAGCAGTACTTC	CASRGGVRPSSYEQYF
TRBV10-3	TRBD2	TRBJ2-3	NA	TGTGCCATCAGGGGAGCGGGAGGCACAGATACGCAGTATTTT	CAIRGAGGTDTQYF
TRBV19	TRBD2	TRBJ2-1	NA	TGTGCCAGTAGTATCTCGGTTGGACTAGCCTCCTACAATGAGCAGTTCTTC	CASSISVGLASYNEQFF
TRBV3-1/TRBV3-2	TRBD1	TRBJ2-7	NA	TGTGCCAGCAGCCAGGATACCGGACAGGGGGCTCGCGAGCAGTACTTC	CASSQDTGQGAREQYF
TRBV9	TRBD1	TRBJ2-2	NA	TGTGCCAGCAGCGGCCCCGGACAGGGGGCTATCGGGGAGCTGTTTTTT	CASSGPGQGAIGELFF
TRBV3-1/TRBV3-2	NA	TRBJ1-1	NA	TGTGCCAGCAGCCAAATCTCCCCAAACACTGAAGCTTTCTTT	CASSQISPNTEAFF
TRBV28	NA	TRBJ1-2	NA	TGTGCCAGCAGTCCTGCGGGGGGCGTTAATGGCTACACCTTC	CASSPAGGVNGYTF
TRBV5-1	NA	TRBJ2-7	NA	TGCGCCAGCAGCTTTGCGACAGGGAGGGGGCCGTACGAGCAGTACTTC	CASSFATGRGPYEQYF
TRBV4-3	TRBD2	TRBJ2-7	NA	TGCGCCAGCAGCCGGACCGCGGGAGCCAACTACGAGCAGTACTTC	CASSRTAGANYEQYF
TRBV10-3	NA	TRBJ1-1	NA	TGTGCCCTAACACAGGGTGTTGGCACTGAAGCTTTCTTT	CALTQGVGTEAFF
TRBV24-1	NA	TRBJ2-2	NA	TGTGCCACCAGTAAAGGCCCCCACACCGGGGAGCTGTTTTTT	CATSKGPHTGELFF
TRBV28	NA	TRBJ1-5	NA	TGTGCCATCGACGGATATAGCAATCAGCCCCAGCATTTT	CAIDGYSNQPQHF
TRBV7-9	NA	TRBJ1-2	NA	TGTGCCAGCAGAAGGACGGAGTCCTATGGCTACACCTTC	CASRRTESYGYTF
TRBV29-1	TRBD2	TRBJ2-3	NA	TGCAGCGTTGAAGATCTTATGCAGCGGGGACCCCGCACAGATACGCAGTATTTT	CSVEDLMQRGPRTDTQYF
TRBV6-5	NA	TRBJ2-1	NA	TGTGCCAGCGGTTCCGCGGGAAATAGCGCGTACAATGAGCAGTTCTTC	CASGSAGNSAYNEQFF
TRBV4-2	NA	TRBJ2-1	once	TGTGCCAGCAGCCAAGATTGGGGGTCGGGGTCCTACAATGAGCAGTTCTTC	CASSQDWGSGSYNEQFF
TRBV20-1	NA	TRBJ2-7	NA	TGCAGTGCTAGTTCCGGGTACGGTGGCGGGCAGTACTTC	CSASSGYGGGQYF
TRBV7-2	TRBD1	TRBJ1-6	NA	TGTGCCAGCAGCTCCACAGGGGGCGGGTCACCCCTCCACTTT	CASSSTGGGSPLHF
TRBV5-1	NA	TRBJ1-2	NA	TGCGCCAGCAGCTTACAGGGCCTATCTAACTATGGCTACACCTTC	CASSLQGLSNYGYTF
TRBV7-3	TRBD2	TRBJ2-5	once	TGTGCCAGCAGCCCCCAGGGACTAGCGGGAGAGACCCAGTACTTC	CASSPQGLAGETQYF
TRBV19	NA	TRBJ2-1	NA	TGTGCCAGTAGTACGGCGGGATTCGGCAATGAGCAGTTCTTC	CASSTAGFGNEQFF
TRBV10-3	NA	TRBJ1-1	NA	TGTGCCATCAGTGAAGGTGCAGGGAGGAACACTGAAGCTTTCTTT	CAISEGAGRNTEAFF
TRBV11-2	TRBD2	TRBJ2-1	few	TGTGCCAGCAGCTCAAACCCGGGACTAAACAATGAGCAGTTCTTC	CASSSNPGLNNEQFF
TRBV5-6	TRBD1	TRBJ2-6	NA	TGTGCCAGCAGCGAAGGGGGCCGTACGTCGGGGGCCAACGTCCTGACTTTC	CASSEGGRTSGANVLTF
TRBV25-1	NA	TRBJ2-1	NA	TGTGCCAGCAGTGCTCCGTTTGGGGATAAGGCCTACAATGAGCAGTTCTTC	CASSAPFGDKAYNEQFF
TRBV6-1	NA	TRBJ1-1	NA	TGTGCCAGCAGTGATCCCCCTGAAGCTTTCTTT	CASSDPPEAFF
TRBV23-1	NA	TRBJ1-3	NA	TGCGCCAGCAGTCAACTCAAGGCCAGACCTTCGGGAAACACCATATATTTT	CASSQLKARPSGNTIYF
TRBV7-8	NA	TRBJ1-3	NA	TGTGCCAGCAGCTTACCCCAGGGTTCTTACGGAAACACCATATATTTT	CASSLPQGSYGNTIYF
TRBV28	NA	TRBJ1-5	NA	TGTGCCAGCAGTTGGGGGTTGCAGCCCCAGCATTTT	CASSWGLQPQHF
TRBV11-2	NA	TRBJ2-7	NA	TGTGCCAGCAGCCCGCGCCGATTCCTTACCCACGAGCAGTACTTC	CASSPRRFLTHEQYF
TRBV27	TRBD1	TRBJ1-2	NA	TGTGCCAGCAGTTTAGGGACAGGGGGTTATGGCTACACCTTC	CASSLGTGGYGYTF
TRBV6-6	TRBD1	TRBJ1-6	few	TGTGCCAGCAGTAACCAACCACAGGGGGGTTCACCCCTCCACTTT	CASSNQPQGGSPLHF
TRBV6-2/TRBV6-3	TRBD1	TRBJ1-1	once	TGTGCCAGCAGTTCAGGGACAGGGAACACTGAAGCTTTCTTT	CASSSGTGNTEAFF
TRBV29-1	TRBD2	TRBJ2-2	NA	TGCAGCGTTGAGAAAGCTACGGGAGGTGTTTCCGGGGAGCTGTTTTTT	CSVEKATGGVSGELFF
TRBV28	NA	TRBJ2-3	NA	TGTGCCAGCAAGCGGAGTAAGAGCACAGATACGCAGTATTTT	CASKRSKSTDTQYF
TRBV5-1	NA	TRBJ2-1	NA	TGCGCCAGCAGCCTGGGGACGGGATGGGCCTACAATGAGCAGTTCTTC	CASSLGTGWAYNEQFF
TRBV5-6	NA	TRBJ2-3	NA	TGTGCCAGCAGCTTGCGGCAGGGGACGGCAGATACGCAGTATTTT	CASSLRQGTADTQYF
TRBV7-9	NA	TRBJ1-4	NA	TGTGCCAGCAGTCCAAATACCGAGGAAAAACTGTTTTTT	CASSPNTEEKLFF
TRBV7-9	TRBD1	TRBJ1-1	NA	TGTGCCAGCAGCCTGGACCCCACAGGGGGCACTGAAGCTTTCTTT	CASSLDPTGGTEAFF
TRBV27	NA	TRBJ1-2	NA	TGTGCCAGCAGTTTTCGGCAGGGTTGGGGCTACACCTTC	CASSFRQGWGYTF
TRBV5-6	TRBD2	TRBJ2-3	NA	TGTGCCAGCAGCTTGGTGCTAGCGGGAGTTCCAGATACGCAGTATTTT	CASSLVLAGVPDTQYF
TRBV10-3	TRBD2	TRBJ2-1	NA	TGTGCCACGGATTCTAGCGGCCTAGGCTTGGAGCAGTTCTTC	CATDSSGLGLEQFF
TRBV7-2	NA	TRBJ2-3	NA	TGTGCCAGCAGCCCCCCGAGTGGTCTTGGGGATACGCAGTATTTT	CASSPPSGLGDTQYF
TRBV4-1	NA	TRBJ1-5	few	TGCGCCAGCAGCCAAGTTGATATTAGCAATCAGCCCCAGCATTTT	CASSQVDISNQPQHF
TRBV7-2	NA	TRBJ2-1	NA	TGTGCCAGCAGCTTATCGGACCTCCGGGGGCTGCAGTTCTTC	CASSLSDLRGLQFF
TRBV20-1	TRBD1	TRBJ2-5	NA	TGCAGTGCTAGTCCAACAGGGGAAGGGACCCAGTACTTC	CSASPTGEGTQYF
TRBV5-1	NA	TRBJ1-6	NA	TGCGCCAGCAGCTTGGCCGGGACCTGGGATTCACCCCTCCACTTT	CASSLAGTWDSPLHF
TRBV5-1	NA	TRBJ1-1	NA	TGCGCCAGCAGCCCCTGGACCGTGAACACTGAAGCTTTCTTT	CASSPWTVNTEAFF
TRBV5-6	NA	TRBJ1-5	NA	TGTGCCAGCAGCGTTCTGGCAGACAATCAGCCCCAGCATTTT	CASSVLADNQPQHF
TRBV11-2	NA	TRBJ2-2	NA	TGTGCCAGCAGCTTTGGACAGTCCTACACCGGGGAGCTGTTTTTT	CASSFGQSYTGELFF
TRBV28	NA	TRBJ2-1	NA	TGTGCCAGCTTAAAGGGGGGCCACGGCTCCTACAATGAGCAGTTCTTC	CASLKGGHGSYNEQFF
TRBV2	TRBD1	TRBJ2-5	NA	TGTGCCAGCAGTGAAGATAGGGGACAGGGGTCTGAGACCCAGTACTTC	CASSEDRGQGSETQYF